These 29 T cell receptor beta chains came from one sample sequenced in a study of quantifying T cell responses using KT2 cells. Background on the study: RNA was reverse transcribed with TCR alpha and beta constant-region primers.

Each cDNA got a UMI-containing oligo ligated at its 3' end. An equimolar mix of RC1.1 and RC1.2 primed the beta chain across TRBC1 and TRBC2. One entry per CDR3 protein, called by TCRdb with MiXCR from the UMI-ligation and nested PCR reads. The sample yields 25,000 to 35,000 distinct CDR3 sequences, about a tenth seen once. Sequences were obtained from PBMCs spiked with cells of the T cell clone KT2. These receptors were obtained from a human donor.

In this sample, this clonotype turned up a few times. The chain combines TRBV12-5 with TRBJ2-7; D is unresolved. V was trimmed by 7 bases and J by 4 bases, leaving 11 bases between them. Looked up from germline, CDR1 is LGHNT and CDR2 is FRNRAP. The CDR3 spans 12 residues. DNA of the CDR3: TGTGCTAGTGTGCTATTTGCGTACGAGCAGTACTTC. This encodes CASVLFAYEQYF. Full variable domain (rest looked up from reference TRBV12-5 and TRBJ2-7): DARVTQTPRHKVTEMGQEVTMRCQPILGHNTVFWYRQTMMQGLELLAYFRNRAPLDDSGMPKDRFSAEMPDATLATLKIQPSEPRDSAVYFCASVLFAYEQYFGPGTRLTVT.

This clonotype was seen repeatedly, ten times or more. The chain is built from TRBV7-8 and TRBJ2-3; D is unresolved. This CDR3 region has 17 residues. The germline V gene has CDR1 SGHVS and CDR2 FQNEAQ. The V and J ends lost 2 bases and 0 bases respectively, with 15 bases between them. CDR3 loop: CASSLLVFSPSTDTQYF. The CDR3 DNA reads TGTGCCAGCAGCTTACTTGTCTTTAGCCCTAGCACAGATACGCAGTATTTT.

There are a few counts of this clonotype. CDR3 sequence reads: CATRLAGAYEQYF. CDR3 bases: TGTGCCACCAGACTAGCGGGGGCCTACGAGCAGTACTTC. The J gene is TRBJ2-7, the V gene TRBV3-1, with 12 positions matching TRBD2. The CDR3 contains 13 residues. V dropped 10 bases and J dropped 2; count of bases not matched to a gene: 3. CDR1 and CDR2 from the germline V gene are LGHDT and YNNKEL (reference sequence).

The sample holds many counts of this clonotype. An end of the junction does not agree with germline; a read error may underlie this. The rearrangement links TRBV7-7 to TRBJ2-2; 9 bases match TRBD1. Germline loops: CDR1 SSHAT, CDR2 FNYEAQ (reference sequence). The CDR3 covers 15 residues. CDR3 residues: CASSLDRGNTGELFF. The DNA of the CDR3 is TGTGCTAGCAGCCTGGACAGGGGGAACACCGGGGAGCTGTTTTTT.

The V gene is TRBV5-6, the J gene TRBJ2-4; D might be TRBD1 or TRBD2, each matching 5 bases. V was pared by 2 bases and J by 1 base, with 10 bases between. CDR3 length: 15 amino acids. Looked up from germline, CDR1 is SGHDT and CDR2 is YYEEEE. CDR3: CASSFGGSAKNIQYF. The CDR3 DNA follows: TGTGCCAGCAGCTTTGGGGGAAGTGCCAAAAACATTCAGTACTTC.

The gene calls are TRBV18 and TRBJ1-1; 7 bases fit TRBD1. This CDR3 region has 12 residues. J lost 8 bases, V lost 3 bases, and 3 bases had no gene match. CDR1 KGHSH and CDR2 LQKENI come from the germline V gene. Written as DNA, the CDR3 is TGTGCCAGCTCACCGGGGACAGAGGAAGCTTTCTTT. Amino acids: CASSPGTEEAFF.

This clonotype was recorded many times. The chain recombines TRBV12-3 or TRBV12-4 with TRBJ1-2; no clear D. Trimming shortened V by 3 bases and J by 5 bases, and 10 bases separated the two germline ends. The CDR3 has 13 amino acids. The CDR3 DNA sequence: TGTGCCAGCAGTTTGGAGGGAACATATGGCTACACCTTC. This sequence encodes CASSLEGTYGYTF.

This clonotype was observed many times. The chain is built from TRBV6-5 and TRBJ2-3; no clear D gene. The CDR3 has 17 amino acids. With 2 bases removed from V and 1 base from J, the gap between germline ends came to 16 bases. CDR1 MNHEY and CDR2 SVGAGI come from the germline V gene. The CDR3 reads CASSYIAPSGRTDTQYF. In nucleotides, the CDR3 is TGTGCCAGCAGTTACATTGCTCCGTCGGGTCGCACAGATACGCAGTATTTT.

The chain carries TRBV2 and TRBJ2-1; 11 positions match TRBD1. The length of the CDR3 is 15 residues. In germline, CDR1 is SNHLY, CDR2 FYNNEI. Unmatched junction bases numbered 8, after V lost 7 bases and J lost 6 bases. CDR3 amino acids: CASTPDRGRINEQFF. The DNA of the CDR3 is TGTGCCAGCACGCCGGACAGGGGGCGCATCAATGAGCAGTTCTTC.

This clonotype was seen many times. The chain links TRBV7-9 to TRBJ1-1; D is ambiguous. Germline loops: CDR1 SEHNR, CDR2 FQNEAQ (reference sequence). The CDR3 has 12 residues. Trimming stripped 5 bases from V and 7 bases from J, with 11 bases between. CDR3 sequence: CASSLPTLEAFF. CDR3 nucleotide sequence: TGTGCCAGCAGCCTCCCAACCCTTGAAGCTTTCTTT. The variable domain in full, completed from reference TRBV7-9 and TRBJ1-1, reads DTGVSQNPRHKITKRGQNVTFRCDPISEHNRLYWYRQTLGQGPEFLTYFQNEAQLEKSRLLSDRFSAERPKGSFSTLEIQRTEQGDSAMYLCASSLPTLEAFFGQGTRLTVV.

This clonotype was counted many times. This chain joins TRBV5-1 and TRBJ1-1, with 8 bases aligning to TRBD1. CDR1 is SGHRS, CDR2 YFSETQ, per germline. The CDR3 has 14 residues. V dropped 4 bases and J dropped 10; count of bases not matched to a gene: 12. Here the CDR3 reads CASSITATGAVAFF. The CDR3 region has the DNA TGCGCCAGCAGCATCACGGCGACAGGGGCAGTAGCTTTCTTT.

There are a few counts of this clonotype. The rearrangement uses TRBV11-2 and TRBJ2-3; possibly TRBD1 or TRBD2 for D (6 bases each). Trimming took 7 bases from V and 5 from J, leaving 25 bases between them. Germline values: CDR1 SGHAT, CDR2 FQNNGV. This CDR3 spans 17 amino acids. DNA for the CDR3: TGTGCCAGCATACTCCTCTACGGGGGCCTTTCGGGAGATACGCAGTATTTT. Translated, it gives CASILLYGGLSGDTQYF.

The sample holds many counts of this clonotype. This rearrangement joins TRBV6-5 to TRBJ1-1, with 10 bases lining up with TRBD1. Trimming at V came to 5 bases and at J to 5 bases, leaving 5 bases not matched to a gene. Germline V CDR1 and CDR2: MNHEY, SVGAGI. The CDR3 covers 14 residues. This chain's CDR3 is CASSPDRGRTEAFF. CDR3 coding DNA: TGTGCCAGCAGTCCGGACAGGGGGAGAACTGAAGCTTTCTTT.

This sequence joins TRBV2 and TRBJ1-6, with D possibly being TRBD1 (6 bases). The CDR3 totals 13 residues. The V and J ends lost 6 bases and 9 bases respectively, with 12 bases between them. Per germline, CDR1 SNHLY and CDR2 FYNNEI. For the CDR3, the DNA is TGTGCCAGCAGAAGGGGGATCAGTTCACCCCTCCACTTT. This sequence encodes CASRRGISSPLHF.

This clonotype was counted only a few times. An end of the junction differs from the germline gene, which may be a read error. V usage is TRBV13 and J usage is TRBJ2-7; TRBD1 agrees at 7 bases. Germline values: CDR1 PRHDT, CDR2 FYEKMQ (reference sequence). The CDR3 runs to 12 residues. The CDR3 DNA sequence: TGTGCCAGCAGCGTAGGGACAGTTGAGCAGTACTTC. Its translation: CASSVGTVEQYF.

This clonotype was seen a few times. The genes are TRBV4-2 and TRBJ1-4; TRBD1 aligns across 9 bases. The ends lost 1 base at V and 6 bases at J; junction bases unmatched: 6. Germline assignment: CDR1 LGHNA and CDR2 YNFKEQ. The CDR3 runs to 16 residues. The CDR3 spells CASSQGTRDRDEKLFF. CDR3 nucleotides: TGTGCCAGCAGCCAAGGAACCCGGGACAGGGATGAAAAACTGTTTTTT.

This clonotype occurred many times. The chain has TRBV4-3 and TRBJ2-1; 8 bases are a match to TRBD2. Germline-derived CDR1 and CDR2 are LGHNA and YSLEER. The CDR3 has 16 amino acids. V shed 1 base and J 2 bases; nucleotides not matched to a gene: 4. The CDR3 DNA follows: TGCGCCAGCAGCCAAGGACTCGGGGGGGCCTACAATGAGCAGTTCTTC. The encoded protein is CASSQGLGGAYNEQFF.

This clonotype was observed many times. The CDR3 sequence is CASSNMNTEAFF. DNA for the CDR3: TGTGCCAGCAGTAACATGAACACTGAAGCTTTCTTT. The chain links TRBV28 to TRBJ1-1; D gene uncertain. The CDR3 contains 12 residues. V dropped 5 bases and J dropped 0 bases, with 4 bases sitting between them. Germline V gene sequence: CDR1 MDHEN, CDR2 SYDVKM.

This clonotype was seen many times. This chain joins TRBV7-6 and TRBJ2-7; D is possibly TRBD2 (7 bases). The CDR3 spans 15 residues. Trimming shortened V by 7 bases and J by 1 base, and 17 bases separated the two germline ends. The germline V gene encodes CDR1 SGHVS and CDR2 FNYEAQ. The CDR3 reads CASTSGGGQSYEQYF. The CDR3 DNA follows: TGTGCCAGCACTAGCGGCGGGGGCCAGTCCTACGAGCAGTACTTC.

The chain joins TRBV25-1 to TRBJ2-6, with D possibly TRBD1 on 6 matching bases. This CDR3 comprises 19 residues. Trimming stripped 4 bases from V and 0 bases from J, with 19 bases between. The germline CDR1 and CDR2 sequences are MGHDK and SYGVNS. The CDR3 reads CASSGIPGTSHSGANVLTF. The CDR3 nucleotides read TGTGCCAGCAGTGGAATCCCCGGGACATCCCACTCTGGGGCCAACGTCCTGACTTTC.

A few counts support this clonotype. The J gene is TRBJ2-2, the V gene TRBV29-1; maybe TRBD2 (6 bases). V lost 2 bases to trimming and J lost 6 bases, with 10 bases between them. The CDR3 runs to 13 residues. Per the germline V gene, CDR1 is SQVTM and CDR2 is ANQGSEA. This CDR3 reads CSVERTSSGELFF. For the CDR3, the DNA is TGCAGCGTTGAACGAACTAGCTCCGGGGAGCTGTTTTTT.

The gene calls are TRBV15 and TRBJ2-1; 7 bases match TRBD2. With 1 base clipped from V and 5 bases from J, the junction kept 5 bases outside the gene matches. Germline CDR1 is LNHNV and CDR2 is YYDKDF (reference sequence). The CDR3 contains 15 residues. The CDR3 is CATSRGGGENNEQFF. DNA for the CDR3: TGTGCCACCAGCAGAGGCGGGGGAGAAAACAATGAGCAGTTCTTC.

This clonotype was detected only a few times. In DNA, the CDR3 is TGTGCCAGCAGTGAATTCGGGGCGATGCCCTTCTACGAGCAGTACTTC. Translated: CASSEFGAMPFYEQYF. This sequence joins TRBV6-1 and TRBJ2-7, with D perhaps TRBD1 or TRBD2 (5 bases each). V shed 2 bases and J shed 3 bases, with 17 bases lying between them. The CDR3 has 16 residues. The V gene's germline CDR1 is MNHNS and CDR2 SASEGT.

The J gene is TRBJ2-3, the V gene TRBV5-1; D is ambiguous. Trimming stripped 0 bases from V and 8 bases from J, with 13 bases between. CDR3 length: 14 amino acids. Germline V gene sequence: CDR1 SGHRS, CDR2 YFSETQ. The CDR3 sequence: CASSLVRAYGTQYF. CDR3 nucleotide sequence: TGCGCCAGCAGCTTGGTGAGAGCATATGGTACGCAGTATTTT. The full variable domain, with the rest looked up from reference TRBV5-1 and TRBJ2-3, is KAGVTQTPRYLIKTRGQQVTLSCSPISGHRSVSWYQQTPGQGLQFLFEYFSETQRNKGNFPGRFSGRQFSNSRSEMNVSTLELGDSALYLCASSLVRAYGTQYFGPGTRLTVL.

This chain joins TRBV4-1 and TRBJ2-1, with TRBD2 matching over 7 bases. This CDR3 region has 14 residues. The V gene end was trimmed by 2 bases and the J gene end by 12 bases; junction bases not matched to a gene: 10. In germline, CDR1 is MGHRA, CDR2 YSYEKL. The CDR3, as DNA: TGCGCCAGCAGCCAATTGATGGGGGGGTTTGGGCAGTTCTTC. This gives the protein CASSQLMGGFGQFF.

The rearrangement joins TRBV12-3 or TRBV12-4 to TRBJ2-2, with D possibly TRBD1 on 7 matching bases. The CDR3 is made up of 16 amino acids. The V and J ends lost 6 bases and 5 bases respectively, with 19 bases between them. The DNA of the CDR3 is TGTGCCAGCAGCCCGATGGGGGGCAGGGGGACCGGGGAGCTGTTTTTT. Translating gives CASSPMGGRGTGELFF.

The chain employs TRBV27 and TRBJ1-1; D gene ambiguous. Germline V gene lookup returns CDR1 MNHEY and CDR2 SMNVEV (reference sequence). The CDR3 is 15 residues long. V was pared by 4 bases and J by 0 bases, with 12 bases between. The CDR3 bases are TGTGCCAGCAGTTCAGGTGGCTTAATGAACACTGAAGCTTTCTTT. Its translation: CASSSGGLMNTEAFF.

This clonotype was seen repeatedly, ten times or more. The chain combines TRBV20-1 with TRBJ2-7; D is perhaps TRBD1 (6 bases). CDR1 and CDR2 (germline): DFQATT, SNEGSKA (reference sequence). Deletions cut 4 bases from V and 7 bases from J, with 20 bases between. The length of the CDR3 is 14 residues. CDR3 DNA sequence: TGCAGTGCTACCTATGAGGGGGAATTTCGGGAGCAGTACTTC. The encoded protein is CSATYEGEFREQYF.

This clonotype was detected a few times. This rearrangement joins TRBV2 to TRBJ1-1, with 7 bases aligning to TRBD1. Unmatched junction bases numbered 5, after V lost 8 bases and J lost 2 bases. There are 13 residues in the CDR3. Germline lookup yields CDR1 SNHLY and CDR2 FYNNEI. The CDR3 loop is CASFHRGNTEAFF. The CDR3 region has the DNA TGTGCCAGCTTCCACAGGGGTAACACTGAAGCTTTCTTT.